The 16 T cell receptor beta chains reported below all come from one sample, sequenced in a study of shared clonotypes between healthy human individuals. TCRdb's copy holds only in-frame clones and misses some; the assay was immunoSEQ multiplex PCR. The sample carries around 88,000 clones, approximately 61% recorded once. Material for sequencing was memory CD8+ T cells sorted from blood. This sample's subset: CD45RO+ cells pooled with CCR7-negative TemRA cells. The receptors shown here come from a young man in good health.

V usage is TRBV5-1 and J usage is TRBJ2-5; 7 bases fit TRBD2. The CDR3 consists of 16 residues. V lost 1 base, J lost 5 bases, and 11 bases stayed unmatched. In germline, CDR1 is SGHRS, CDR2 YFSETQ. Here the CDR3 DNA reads TGCGCCAGCAGCTTGTCGGGCGGGAGTGTTCGTGAGACCCAGTACTTC. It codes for CASSLSGGSVRETQYF. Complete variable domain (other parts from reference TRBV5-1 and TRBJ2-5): KAGVTQTPRYLIKTRGQQVTLSCSPISGHRSVSWYQQTPGQGLQFLFEYFSETQRNKGNFPGRFSGRQFSNSRSEMNVSTLELGDSALYLCASSLSGGSVRETQYFGPGTRLLVL.

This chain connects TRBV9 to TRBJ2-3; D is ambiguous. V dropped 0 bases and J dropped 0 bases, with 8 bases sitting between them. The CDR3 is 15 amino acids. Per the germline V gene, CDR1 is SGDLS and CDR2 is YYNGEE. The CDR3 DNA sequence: TGTGCCAGCAGCGTAGTGGGCGGTAGCACAGATACGCAGTATTTT. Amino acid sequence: CASSVVGGSTDTQYF.

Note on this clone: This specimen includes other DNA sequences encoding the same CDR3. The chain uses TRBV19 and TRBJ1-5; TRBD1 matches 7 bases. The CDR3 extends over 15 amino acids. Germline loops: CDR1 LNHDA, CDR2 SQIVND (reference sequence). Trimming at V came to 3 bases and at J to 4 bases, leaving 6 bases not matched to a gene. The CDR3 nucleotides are TGTGCCAGTAGTATCTGGCAGGGGGGGAATCAGCCCCAGCATTTT. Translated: CASSIWQGGNQPQHF.

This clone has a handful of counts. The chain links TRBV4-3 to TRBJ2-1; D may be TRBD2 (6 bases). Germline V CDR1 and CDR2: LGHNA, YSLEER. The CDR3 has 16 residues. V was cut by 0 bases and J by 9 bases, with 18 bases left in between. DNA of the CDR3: TGCGCCAGCAGCCAAGATGGGGGGACGCAGGAGGGTGAGCAGTTCTTC. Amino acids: CASSQDGGTQEGEQFF.

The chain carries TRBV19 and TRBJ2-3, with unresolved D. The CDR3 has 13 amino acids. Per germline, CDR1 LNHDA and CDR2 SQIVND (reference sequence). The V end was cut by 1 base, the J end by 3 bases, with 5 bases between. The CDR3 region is CASSIVRTDTQYF. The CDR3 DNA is TGTGCCAGTAGTATAGTGAGAACAGATACGCAGTATTTT.

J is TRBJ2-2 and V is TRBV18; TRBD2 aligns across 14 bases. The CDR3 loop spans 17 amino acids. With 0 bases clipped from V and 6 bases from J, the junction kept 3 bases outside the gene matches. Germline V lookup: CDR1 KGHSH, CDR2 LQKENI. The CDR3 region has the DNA TGTGCCAGCTCACCACCGGGACTAGCGGGAGTATCCGGGGAGCTGTTTTTT. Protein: CASSPPGLAGVSGELFF.

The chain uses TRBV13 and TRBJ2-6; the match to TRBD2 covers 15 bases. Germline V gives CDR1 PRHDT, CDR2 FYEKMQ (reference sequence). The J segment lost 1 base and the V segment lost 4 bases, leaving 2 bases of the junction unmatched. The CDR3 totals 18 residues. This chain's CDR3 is CASSWGTSGRSGANVLTF. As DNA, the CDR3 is TGTGCCAGCAGCTGGGGGACTAGCGGGAGGTCTGGGGCCAACGTCCTGACTTTC.

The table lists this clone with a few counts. The CDR3 sequence: CSVQATFEKLFF. The CDR3 nucleotides are TGCAGCGTACAGGCGACATTTGAAAAACTGTTTTTT. This chain links TRBV29-1 with TRBJ1-4, with a possible D match to TRBD1 (5 bases). Trimming pared 6 bases from V and 7 bases from J, leaving 12 bases between. The CDR3 totals 12 residues. The germline V gene encodes CDR1 SQVTM and CDR2 ANQGSEA.

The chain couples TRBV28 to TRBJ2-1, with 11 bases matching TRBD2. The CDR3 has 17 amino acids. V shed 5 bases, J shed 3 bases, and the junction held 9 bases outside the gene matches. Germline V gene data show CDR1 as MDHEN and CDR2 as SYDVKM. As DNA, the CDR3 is TGTGCCAGCAGTATTACCCGACTAGCGGGAAACTACAATGAGCAGTTCTTC. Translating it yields CASSITRLAGNYNEQFF.

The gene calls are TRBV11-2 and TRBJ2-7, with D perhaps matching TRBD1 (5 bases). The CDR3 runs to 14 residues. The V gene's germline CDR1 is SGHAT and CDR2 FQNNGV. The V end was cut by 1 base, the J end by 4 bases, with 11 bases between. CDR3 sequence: CASSLALGVYEQYF. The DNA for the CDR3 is TGTGCCAGCAGCTTAGCTCTAGGGGTTTACGAGCAGTACTTC.

The CDR3: CSVDLGAWGYTF. The CDR3 DNA sequence: TGCAGCGTTGACCTGGGGGCTTGGGGCTACACCTTC. The rearrangement joins TRBV29-1 to TRBJ1-2; a possible D gene is TRBD1 (6 bases). The germline CDR1 and CDR2 sequences are SQVTM and ANQGSEA. V was shortened by 3 bases and J by 8 bases, with 13 bases between the two germline ends. CDR3 length: 12 residues.

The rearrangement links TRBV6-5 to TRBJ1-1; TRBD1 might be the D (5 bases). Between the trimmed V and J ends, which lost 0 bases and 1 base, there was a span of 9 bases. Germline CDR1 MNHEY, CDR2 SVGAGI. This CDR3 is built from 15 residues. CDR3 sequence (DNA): TGTGCCAGCAGTTACTCGAGGCAGGGGAACACTGAAGCTTTCTTT. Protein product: CASSYSRQGNTEAFF.

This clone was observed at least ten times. CDR3 in amino acids: CASSDSGLNEQFF. In DNA form, the CDR3 reads TGTGCCAGCAGTGACTCGGGGCTCAATGAGCAGTTCTTC. The chain recombines TRBV6-4 with TRBJ2-1, with a weak D call TRBD1 (5 bases). Per the germline V gene, CDR1 is MRHNA and CDR2 is SNTAGT. The CDR3 is 13 residues long. Trimming took 0 bases from V and 6 from J, leaving 6 bases between them.

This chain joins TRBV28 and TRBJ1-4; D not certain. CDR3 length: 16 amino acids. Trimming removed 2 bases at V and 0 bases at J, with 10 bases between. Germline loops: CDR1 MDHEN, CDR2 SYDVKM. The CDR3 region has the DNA TGTGCCAGCAGTTTAGGGGTGCTTTCAACTAATGAAAAACTGTTTTTT. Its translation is CASSLGVLSTNEKLFF.

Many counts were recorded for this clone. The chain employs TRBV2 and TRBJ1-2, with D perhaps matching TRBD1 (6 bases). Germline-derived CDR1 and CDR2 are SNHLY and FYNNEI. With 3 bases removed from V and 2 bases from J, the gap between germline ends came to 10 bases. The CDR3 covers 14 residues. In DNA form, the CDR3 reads TGTGCCAGCAGTGATCTGGGGGGCAACTATGGCTACACCTTC. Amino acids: CASSDLGGNYGYTF.

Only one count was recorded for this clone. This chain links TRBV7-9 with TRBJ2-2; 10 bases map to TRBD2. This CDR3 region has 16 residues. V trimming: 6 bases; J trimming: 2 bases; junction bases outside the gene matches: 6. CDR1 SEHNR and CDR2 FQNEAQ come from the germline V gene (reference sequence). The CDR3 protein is CASRELAGPNTGELFF. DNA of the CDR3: TGTGCCAGCAGGGAACTAGCGGGACCAAACACCGGGGAGCTGTTTTTT.